This TCR beta chain was documented in a study of early T cells in non-severe SARS-CoV-2 infection. Overall study results and limits: Database matching using VDJdb favored anti-spike CD8 responses, with private and CD4 specificities left missing.

Unique molecular identifiers were attached to individual cDNA molecules. TCRdb re-called the 5' RACE reads with MiXCR, one entry per CDR3 protein. Altogether tens of thousands of distinct CDR3 sequences are present, around 12% being singletons, with the ten largest covering around 2.9%. Germline V gene data show CDR1 as SGHDN and CDR2 as FVKESK. This CDR3 region has 14 residues. Trimming shortened V by 1 base and J by 3 bases, and 9 bases separated the two germline ends. This clonotype was observed a few times. As yet, its antigen is unknown. The chain links TRBV14 to TRBJ1-1; TRBD1 is a possible D gene (5 bases). Sequenced material: whole blood, taken at baseline. The source is an adult who was a healthcare worker with PCR-confirmed SARS-CoV-2 infection or an uninfected control (not recorded which). This CDR3 is CASSQGGAYTEAFF. The DNA for the CDR3 is TGTGCCAGCAGCCAAGGGGGCGCTTACACTGAAGCTTTCTTT.